Below are 9 T cell receptor beta chains sequenced from a single sample in a study of a mutant IDH1 vaccine in newly diagnosed glioma. Sequenced by immunoSEQ multiplex PCR; TCRdb stores in-frame clones only, minus some. The data contain about 53,000 clones, roughly 82% of them singletons. The time point was: week 5, during vaccination. What each vaccine dose contained was 300 ug of mutant IDH1 20-mer peptide, accompanied by topical imiquimod. Antigens for these TCRs are unknown. Sequencing used PBMCs, obtained from a glioma patient whose treatment included an IDH1 peptide vaccine. The receptor set was obtained from a young woman with glioma. Some clones in this sample may be carry-over from other donors' samples.

The chain recombines TRBV20-1 with TRBJ2-3, with D unresolved. Trimming removed 6 bases from V and 5 bases from J, with 9 bases in between. Looked up from germline, CDR1 is DFQATT and CDR2 is SNEGSKA (reference sequence). CDR3 length: 11 residues. The CDR3 loop reads CSAGPGDTQYF. For the CDR3, the DNA is TGCAGTGCCGGCCCTGGAGATACGCAGTATTTT.

The chain is built from TRBV5-1 and TRBJ2-7; possibly TRBD1 for D (6 bases). Trimming removed 5 bases at V and 2 bases at J, with 14 bases between. Per germline, CDR1 SGHRS and CDR2 YFSETQ. The CDR3 is 14 residues long. CDR3 residues: CASRFTAGAYEQYF. The CDR3 nucleotides are TGCGCCAGCAGATTCACGGCAGGGGCCTACGAGCAGTACTTC.

The chain combines TRBV19 with TRBJ1-2; TRBD1 matches 8 bases. V gave up 4 bases and J gave up 4 bases; unmatched junction bases: 8. The CDR3 contains 15 residues. Germline CDR1 reads LNHDA; CDR2 reads SQIVND (reference sequence). CDR3 nucleotides: TGTGCCAGTAGTAACCCAGACAGGGGCCTCTATGGCTACACCTTC. Its translation: CASSNPDRGLYGYTF.

The CDR3 bases are TGTGCCAGCAGTTTATCGGGATCCCTCTGGTACCCAGATACGCAGTATTTT. Translating it yields CASSLSGSLWYPDTQYF. The rearrangement uses TRBV27 and TRBJ2-3; D is unresolved. This CDR3 is 17 amino acids long. Germline CDR1 is MNHEY and CDR2 is SMNVEV (reference sequence). Trimming removed 0 bases at V and 4 bases at J, with 17 bases between.

The chain is built from TRBV5-1 and TRBJ1-4; D possibly corresponds to TRBD1 (5 bases). This CDR3 is built from 14 residues. The germline V gene has CDR1 SGHRS and CDR2 YFSETQ. V dropped 0 bases and J dropped 4 bases, with 7 bases sitting between them. The CDR3 DNA follows: TGCGCCAGCAGCTTGGGACAGCTTAATGAAAAACTGTTTTTT. Its protein is CASSLGQLNEKLFF.

The J gene is TRBJ2-7, the V gene TRBV30; possibly TRBD1 for D (5 bases). This CDR3 comprises 14 residues. Trimming cost V 4 bases and J 0 bases, with 13 bases left between them. The germline gives CDR1 GTSNPN, CDR2 SVGIG (reference sequence). CDR3 in amino acids: CAWKKGLSSYEQYF. DNA for the CDR3: TGTGCCTGGAAGAAGGGGTTGAGCTCCTACGAGCAGTACTTC.

The J gene is TRBJ2-6, the V gene TRBV10-1; possibly TRBD2 for D (5 bases). CDR1 is WNHNN and CDR2 is SYGVQD in the germline V gene (reference sequence). The V and J ends lost 6 bases and 0 bases respectively, with 12 bases between them. CDR3 length: 16 residues. Here the CDR3 reads CASREDGVSGANVLTF. The CDR3 DNA is TGCGCCAGCAGAGAAGACGGGGTCTCTGGGGCCAACGTCCTGACTTTC.

This chain links TRBV11-3 with TRBJ1-1; D is possibly TRBD1 (6 bases). The CDR3 totals 13 residues. Germline CDR1 is SGHNT and CDR2 is YENEEA. V was pared by 0 bases and J by 4 bases, with 6 bases between. Here the CDR3 DNA reads TGTGCCAGCAGCTTAGAAGGGGGCACTGAAGCTTTCTTT. Its protein product is CASSLEGGTEAFF.

The chain combines TRBV10-1 with TRBJ2-1, with 8 positions matching TRBD2. After removal of 2 bases from V and 0 bases from J, the junction contained 6 bases not matched to a gene. Germline-derived CDR1 and CDR2 are WNHNN and SYGVQD (reference sequence). The CDR3 extends over 17 amino acids. The CDR3 protein is CASSENSGAGSYNEQFF. CDR3 DNA sequence: TGCGCCAGCAGTGAGAATAGCGGGGCGGGCTCCTACAATGAGCAGTTCTTC.